Below are 14 T cell receptor beta chains sequenced from a single sample in a study of cytomegalovirus exposure and HLA in healthy donors. PCR was performed using 60 Vbeta and 13 Jbeta primers. Repertoires were generated with immunoSEQ multiplex PCR, while TCRdb's copy carries only in-frame clones and drops some. Among 150,000 to 200,000 clones listed, over 65% were seen once. Sequenced input: PBMCs. These receptors all stem from a woman in her 30s in good health and CMV-seronegative.

The chain links TRBV19 to TRBJ1-2; TRBD1 agrees at 9 bases. Trimming cost V 11 bases and J 5 bases; bases outside gene matches: 9. This CDR3 comprises 13 residues. Germline values: CDR1 LNHDA, CDR2 SQIVND (reference sequence). The CDR3 sequence: CAAQGAPEYGYTF. The CDR3 bases are TGTGCCGCACAGGGGGCTCCGGAATATGGCTACACCTTC.

This clone occurred a few times. The rearrangement links TRBV29-1 to TRBJ1-2; 7 bases line up with TRBD1. V lost 5 bases, J lost 2 bases, and 8 bases stayed unmatched. CDR1 and CDR2 (germline): SQVTM, ANQGSEA. The CDR3 length is 14 residues. The CDR3 loop is CSVSTLTGNYGYTF. The CDR3 DNA follows: TGCAGCGTTTCGACCCTGACAGGGAACTATGGCTACACCTTC.

The V call is TRBV19, the J call TRBJ1-1; TRBD1 matches at 8 bases. Germline lookup yields CDR1 LNHDA and CDR2 SQIVND (reference sequence). CDR3 length: 14 residues. Trimming at V came to 5 bases and at J to 3 bases, leaving 5 bases not matched to a gene. The CDR3: CASSRSGGYTEAFF. CDR3 in DNA: TGTGCCAGTAGTCGGTCAGGGGGCTACACTGAAGCTTTCTTT.

V and J are TRBV27 and TRBJ1-6; D possibly corresponds to TRBD1 (5 bases). The CDR3 has 14 amino acids. V dropped 4 bases and J dropped 9 bases, with 13 bases sitting between them. From germline, CDR1 is MNHEY and CDR2 SMNVEV (reference sequence). CDR3 nucleotide sequence: TGTGCCAGCAGTTCAGGGATGGGGGGTTCACCCCTCCACTTT. Translated, it gives CASSSGMGGSPLHF.

The genes are TRBV6-5 and TRBJ2-7; D may be TRBD2 (5 bases). Trimming stripped 10 bases from V and 2 bases from J, with 12 bases between. This CDR3 spans 12 amino acids. In germline, CDR1 is MNHEY, CDR2 SVGAGI. Written as DNA, the CDR3 is TGTGCCACTCGACTACCCACCTACGAGCAGTACTTC. Translating gives CATRLPTYEQYF.

The rearrangement joins TRBV19 to TRBJ1-2; D may be TRBD1 (6 bases). V was shortened by 5 bases and J by 5 bases, with 12 bases between the two germline ends. This CDR3 comprises 13 residues. Germline V lookup: CDR1 LNHDA, CDR2 SQIVND (reference sequence). This chain's CDR3 is CASSPTGEYGYTF. The CDR3, as DNA: TGTGCCAGTAGTCCGACAGGCGAGTATGGCTACACCTTC.

The chain employs TRBV19 and TRBJ2-7; 8 nucleotides align to TRBD1. The CDR3 runs 13 residues. In germline, CDR1 is LNHDA, CDR2 SQIVND (reference sequence). Unmatched junction bases numbered 3, after V lost 6 bases and J lost 2 bases. The CDR3 loop reads CASRMTGAYEQYF. The CDR3 DNA reads TGTGCCAGTAGGATGACAGGGGCCTACGAGCAGTACTTC. The variable domain in full, completed from reference TRBV19 and TRBJ2-7, reads DGGITQSPKYLFRKEGQNVTLSCEQNLNHDAMYWYRQDPGQGLRLIYYSQIVNDFQKGDIAEGYSVSREKKESFPLTVTSAQKNPTAFYLCASRMTGAYEQYFGPGTRLTVT.

The chain carries TRBV9 and TRBJ2-7; D might be TRBD1 (6 bases). The CDR3 has 15 residues. Trimming removed 0 bases at V and 2 bases at J, with 12 bases between. CDR1 is SGDLS, CDR2 YYNGEE, per germline. CDR3: CASSVAGASTYEQYF. CDR3 DNA sequence: TGTGCCAGCAGCGTAGCAGGGGCCAGCACCTACGAGCAGTACTTC.

This sequence joins TRBV9 and TRBJ2-1; D perhaps matches TRBD2 (6 bases). The CDR3 covers 14 residues. Germline V gene lookup returns CDR1 SGDLS and CDR2 YYNGEE. The V and J ends lost 4 bases and 7 bases respectively, with 15 bases between them. The CDR3, as DNA: TGTGCCAGCAGCAGTGCCGGGACTCGAAATGAGCAGTTCTTC. This codes for CASSSAGTRNEQFF.

A remark on this clone: One end of the junction fails to match germline, which may point to a read error. The chain joins TRBV7-3 to TRBJ2-3; 10 positions agree with TRBD2. The length of the CDR3 is 16 residues. Germline CDR1 is SGHTA and CDR2 is FQGTGA. The CDR3 nucleotides read TGTGCCAGCAGCCTAACTCCTAGCGGGGGTAGAGATACGCAGTATTTT. It is translated as CASSLTPSGGRDTQYF.

The chain links TRBV4-2 to TRBJ2-3, with D perhaps matching TRBD2 (6 bases). CDR1 and CDR2 (germline): LGHNA, YNFKEQ. Trimming removed 0 bases at V and 9 bases at J, with 19 bases between. The CDR3 has 16 residues. The CDR3 region has the DNA TGTGCCAGCAGCCAAGATCCGGCGGGGTCCCGGAGGACGCAGTATTTT. This encodes CASSQDPAGSRRTQYF.

This sequence joins TRBV18 and TRBJ2-7; 9 bases are shared with TRBD1. The ends lost 5 bases at V and 3 bases at J; junction bases unmatched: 5. Germline loops: CDR1 KGHSH, CDR2 LQKENI. CDR3 size: 14 residues. CDR3 DNA: TGTGCCAGCTCAACCCGACAGGGGGTCTACGAGCAGTACTTC. Its translation: CASSTRQGVYEQYF.

The rearrangement uses TRBV2 and TRBJ1-3; D uncertain. Per the germline V gene, CDR1 is SNHLY and CDR2 is FYNNEI. The CDR3 sequence is 13 residues long. The germline V and J ends were trimmed by 6 bases and 8 bases, with 14 bases remaining between them. This CDR3 reads CASRPGILHTIYF. The CDR3 DNA is TGTGCCAGCAGGCCGGGGATTTTGCACACCATATATTTT. The full variable domain, with the rest looked up from reference TRBV2 and TRBJ1-3, is EPEVTQTPSHQVTQMGQEVILRCVPISNHLYFYWYRQILGQKVEFLVSFYNNEISEKSEIFDDQFSVERPDGSNFTLKIRSTKLEDSAMYFCASRPGILHTIYFGEGSWLTVV.

The rearrangement uses TRBV2 and TRBJ2-2; possibly TRBD1 for D (6 bases). Germline CDR1 reads SNHLY; CDR2 reads FYNNEI. Trimming cost V 2 bases and J 6 bases, with 22 bases left between them. CDR3 length: 18 amino acids. The CDR3 sequence is CASSEFLDSRLRAGELFF. Here the CDR3 DNA reads TGTGCCAGCAGTGAATTTTTGGACAGTCGTTTGCGGGCCGGGGAGCTGTTTTTT.